Below, 8 T cell receptor beta chains from the same sample are listed, as sequenced in a study of cytomegalovirus exposure and HLA in healthy donors. Use of 60 Vbeta and 13 Jbeta primers characterized the PCR. Sequencing was performed with immunoSEQ multiplex PCR; in TCRdb, only in-frame clones are kept and a portion is missing. The sample includes 100,000 to 150,000 clones, over 70% of them seen just once. Sequenced sample: PBMCs. All receptors derive from a man between 18 and 35 years old in good health and CMV-seropositive.

The gene calls are TRBV27 and TRBJ1-6; no reliable D call. Trimming stripped 4 bases from V and 6 bases from J, with 13 bases between. The CDR3 loop spans 15 amino acids. Germline CDR1 and CDR2: MNHEY and SMNVEV (reference sequence). The CDR3 here is CASSSRAVINSPLHF. CDR3 DNA sequence: TGTGCCAGCAGTTCCCGAGCGGTGATTAATTCACCCCTCCACTTT.

This clone appeared a few times. CDR3 sequence (DNA): TGTGCCAGCAGCTTGGGCCCCCAGCGTTCCTACGAGCAGTACTTC. Amino acid sequence: CASSLGPQRSYEQYF. The chain employs TRBV5-5 and TRBJ2-7; D is uncertain. The CDR3 has 15 residues. Germline V CDR1 and CDR2: SGHKS, YYEKEE (reference sequence). Trimming took 0 bases from V and 1 from J, leaving 11 bases between them. The whole variable domain, filled in from reference TRBV5-5 and TRBJ2-7, reads DAGVTQSPTHLIKTRGQQVTLRCSPISGHKSVSWYQQVLGQGPQFIFQYYEKEERGRGNFPDRFSARQFPNYSSELNVNALLLGDSALYLCASSLGPQRSYEQYFGPGTRLTVT.

The chain links TRBV5-6 to TRBJ2-3; the match to TRBD1 covers 7 bases. Germline CDR1 and CDR2: SGHDT and YYEEEE. Losses at the gene ends were 0 bases for V and 9 bases for J; bases not matched to a gene: 7. The CDR3 is 14 residues long. CDR3 amino acids: CASSLGGTVLTQYF. As DNA, the CDR3 is TGTGCCAGCAGCTTGGGAGGGACAGTTCTAACGCAGTATTTT.

The chain is built from TRBV10-1 and TRBJ2-3; 11 nucleotides agree with TRBD2. The CDR3 runs 14 residues. V lost 6 bases to trimming and J lost 4 bases; unmatched junction nucleotides: 3. Germline V gives CDR1 WNHNN, CDR2 SYGVQD (reference sequence). CDR3: CASRLAGVPDTQYF. DNA of the CDR3: TGCGCCAGCAGACTAGCGGGAGTCCCAGATACGCAGTATTTT.

This clone was seen once. The same CDR3 arises from other DNA sequences in this sample as well. The chain is built from TRBV30 and TRBJ2-3, with no clear D. This CDR3 is built from 14 residues. V shed 3 bases and J shed 0 bases, with 10 bases lying between them. Germline assignment: CDR1 GTSNPN and CDR2 SVGIG (reference sequence). The CDR3 DNA reads TGTGCCTGGAGCGCGCCCACTAGCACAGATACGCAGTATTTT. Amino acids: CAWSAPTSTDTQYF.

This chain uses TRBV11-2 with TRBJ2-5; 10 nucleotides match TRBD1. The V segment lost 2 bases and the J segment 3 bases; nucleotides outside the gene matches: 12. The CDR3 consists of 18 residues. Germline CDR1 and CDR2: SGHAT and FQNNGV. Written as DNA, the CDR3 is TGTGCCAGCAGCTTACCTCCACAGACAGGGGGCGCAGAAGAGACCCAGTACTTC. It translates to CASSLPPQTGGAEETQYF.

The rearrangement uses TRBV9 and TRBJ2-7, with 9 bases identical to TRBD2. V lost 2 bases, J lost 4 bases, and 7 bases stayed unmatched. The CDR3 spans 15 residues. The V gene's germline CDR1 is SGDLS and CDR2 YYNGEE. CDR3 DNA: TGTGCCAGCAGCGTTTACAGCGGGGGGTTGTACGAGCAGTACTTC. Residues: CASSVYSGGLYEQYF.

V and J are TRBV5-5 and TRBJ2-5; 7 bases agree with TRBD2. The end of the DNA is better explained by TRBJ2-7, so the J call may be wrong. Germline values: CDR1 SGHKS, CDR2 YYEKEE (reference sequence). This CDR3 is 14 amino acids long. This CDR3 is CASSPVGRPYEQYF. DNA of the CDR3: TGTGCCAGCAGCCCCGTCGGGAGGCCCTACGAGCAGTACTTC.